Sequencing of this T cell receptor (beta chain) was carried out in a study of blood T cells in healthy people across ages. A second PCR of roughly 7 to 11 cycles used a sample-barcoded 5' primer and a J-beta primer mix. TCRdb called the 5' RACE reads again in MiXCR, with one record for every CDR3 protein. The sample shows approximately 690,000 distinct CDR3 sequences, 40% to 45% of them seen only once. Trimming cost V 3 bases and J 11 bases, with 8 bases left between them. The CDR3 is made up of 12 amino acids. The source material was blood. The TCR comes from a man older than 75 in good health. The rearrangement uses TRBV12-3 or TRBV12-4 and TRBJ1-6; TRBD1 might be the D (5 bases). The CDR3 protein is CASSFRGTPLHF. DNA for the CDR3: TGTGCCAGCAGTTTCCGGGGGACACCCCTCCACTTT.